This passage covers 32 T cell receptor beta chains from one sample sequenced in a study of cytomegalovirus exposure and HLA in healthy donors. PCR used 60 Vbeta primers and 13 Jbeta primers. Only in-frame clones appear in the TCRdb table, and some are missing; sequencing was by immunoSEQ multiplex PCR. In the table there are approximately 70,000 clones, more than 70% of which are singletons. The sequencing sample was made of PBMCs. Receptor source: a woman aged 40 to 49 in good health and CMV-seropositive.

The chain uses TRBV30 and TRBJ2-7, with 9 bases lining up with TRBD1. There are 15 residues in the CDR3. Germline V gene sequence: CDR1 GTSNPN, CDR2 SVGIG (reference sequence). Trimming removed 3 bases from V and 0 bases from J; junction bases left unmatched: 6. In nucleotides, the CDR3 is TGTGCCTGGAGAGCGGGACAGGGCCTCTCCTACGAGCAGTACTTC. Its protein product is CAWRAGQGLSYEQYF.

The gene calls are TRBV18 and TRBJ1-5; D is ambiguous. The CDR3 runs 14 residues. Germline CDR1 and CDR2: KGHSH and LQKENI. Trimming took off 2 bases at V and 5 bases at J, with 10 bases between the two ends. The CDR3 DNA is TGTGCCAGCTCACCAGGAGGGAGAGATCAGCCCCAGCATTTT. It codes for CASSPGGRDQPQHF.

The chain carries TRBV14 and TRBJ1-2; D possibly corresponds to TRBD1 (5 bases). The CDR3 has 13 residues. V lost 1 base, J lost 8 bases, and 11 bases lay in between. Germline values: CDR1 SGHDN, CDR2 FVKESK. The chain's CDR3 is CASSQAGYDGYTF. The CDR3 nucleotides read TGTGCCAGCAGCCAAGCAGGGTACGACGGCTACACCTTC.

This clone appeared once. CDR3 bases: TGTGCCAGCAGCTCGGGACAGGGCTATGGCGAGCAGTACTTC. Translation: CASSSGQGYGEQYF. J is TRBJ2-7 and V is TRBV7-9; 9 positions match TRBD1. V gave up 4 bases and J gave up 6 bases; unmatched junction bases: 7. From germline, CDR1 is SEHNR and CDR2 FQNEAQ (reference sequence). The CDR3 sequence is 14 residues long.

The V call is TRBV27, the J call TRBJ1-2, with TRBD1 as a possible D gene (6 bases). There are 13 residues in the CDR3. Trimming removed 6 bases from V and 1 base from J, with 9 bases in between. Germline assignment: CDR1 MNHEY and CDR2 SMNVEV (reference sequence). CDR3 region: CASSTGLNYGYTF. CDR3 nucleotides: TGTGCCAGCAGCACAGGGCTTAACTATGGCTACACCTTC.

The chain is built from TRBV5-1 and TRBJ2-3; D call uncertain. Trimming left V 3 bases short and J 3 bases short, with 5 bases between. The CDR3 runs to 12 residues. Germline CDR1 and CDR2: SGHRS and YFSETQ. The CDR3 region is CASSSETDTQYF. The DNA of the CDR3 is TGCGCCAGCAGCTCGGAGACAGATACGCAGTATTTT.

The chain's CDR3 is CASSYSRQIGYEQYF. The CDR3 region has the DNA TGTGCCAGCAGTTACAGCAGACAGATAGGCTACGAGCAGTACTTC. The rearrangement links TRBV6-5 to TRBJ2-7; D perhaps matches TRBD1 (5 bases). The V end lost 2 bases, the J end lost 3 bases, and 14 bases lay between the germline ends. Germline loops: CDR1 MNHEY, CDR2 SVGAGI. The CDR3 has 15 amino acids.

This chain joins TRBV6-1 and TRBJ2-7; D call uncertain. The CDR3 covers 11 residues. V was cut by 8 bases and J by 3 bases, with 8 bases left in between. CDR1 and CDR2 from the germline V gene are MNHNS and SASEGT. This chain's CDR3 is CASFSYYEQYF. CDR3 nucleotides: TGTGCCAGCTTCAGTTACTACGAGCAGTACTTC.

Only one count was recorded for this clone. The chain recombines TRBV10-3 with TRBJ2-7; a possible D gene is TRBD2 (5 bases). The CDR3 runs to 16 residues. With 0 bases removed from V and 3 bases from J, the gap between germline ends came to 15 bases. Germline V gene data show CDR1 as ENHRY and CDR2 as SYGVKD. DNA of the CDR3: TGTGCCATCAGTGAGTCGACTCGCGGGCGCGGCTACGAGCAGTACTTC. It encodes CAISESTRGRGYEQYF.

This chain links TRBV7-6 with TRBJ1-5, with D unresolved. Germline CDR1 reads SGHVS; CDR2 reads FNYEAQ. There are 16 residues in the CDR3. V dropped 5 bases and J dropped 3 bases, with 17 bases sitting between them. The CDR3 here is CASSRSPARLNQPQHF. CDR3 coding DNA: TGTGCCAGCAGCCGCTCTCCGGCCAGGCTCAATCAGCCCCAGCATTTT.

The chain uses TRBV5-4 and TRBJ2-2; 9 nucleotides match TRBD1. Germline V gene sequence: CDR1 SGHNT, CDR2 YYREEE (reference sequence). This CDR3 has 20 amino acids. The V and J ends lost 4 bases and 1 base, in that order; junction bases with no gene match: 17. The CDR3 loop reads CASSDKLGQGNIWNTGELFF. In DNA form, the CDR3 reads TGTGCCAGCAGCGATAAGCTGGGACAGGGAAATATTTGGAACACCGGGGAGCTGTTTTTT.

This clone was seen a handful of times. Other nucleotide sequences from this sample produce the same CDR3. The CDR3 region is CSAASDYEQYF. CDR3 nucleotide sequence: TGCAGTGCTGCTAGTGACTACGAGCAGTACTTC. This chain uses TRBV20-1 with TRBJ2-7, with no clear D. V shed 5 bases and J shed 3 bases, with 8 bases lying between them. Per germline, CDR1 DFQATT and CDR2 SNEGSKA (reference sequence). The CDR3 covers 11 residues.

The chain joins TRBV7-9 to TRBJ2-5; 10 bases are a match to TRBD1. The V segment lost 5 bases and the J segment 3 bases; nucleotides outside the gene matches: 6. This CDR3 contains 15 residues. Germline V gene data show CDR1 as SEHNR and CDR2 as FQNEAQ (reference sequence). The CDR3 bases are TGTGCCAGCAGCCCGGGACAGGGGCTGGAAGAGACCCAGTACTTC. This translates into CASSPGQGLEETQYF.

The table lists this clone with a few counts. The rearrangement links TRBV5-1 to TRBJ1-4; possibly TRBD1 for D (6 bases). Germline values: CDR1 SGHRS, CDR2 YFSETQ. This CDR3 spans 16 amino acids. Trimming left V 0 bases short and J 8 bases short, with 17 bases between. The CDR3 is CASSLAGGQGSEKLFF. CDR3 nucleotides: TGCGCCAGCAGCTTGGCCGGAGGCCAGGGGTCCGAAAAACTGTTTTTT.

This clone was picked up a small number of times. This CDR3 is CASGDTGILSYGYTF. The CDR3 coding sequence is TGCGCCAGCGGGGACACAGGGATTCTGAGCTATGGCTACACCTTC. The rearrangement joins TRBV5-1 to TRBJ1-2; the D gene is possibly TRBD1 (6 bases). This CDR3 is 15 amino acids long. Between the trimmed V and J ends, which lost 7 bases and 4 bases, there was a span of 20 bases. CDR1 is SGHRS, CDR2 YFSETQ, per germline.

This chain connects TRBV7-2 to TRBJ1-1; 7 bases fit TRBD1. Germline values: CDR1 SGHTA, CDR2 FQGNSA. V lost 5 bases, J lost 0 bases, and 3 bases stayed unmatched. This CDR3 contains 14 residues. CDR3 in amino acids: CASSKGQMNTEAFF. Here the CDR3 DNA reads TGTGCCAGCAGCAAGGGACAGATGAACACTGAAGCTTTCTTT.

The chain joins TRBV2 to TRBJ1-3, with 7 bases matching TRBD1. Germline CDR1 is SNHLY and CDR2 is FYNNEI. The CDR3 has 15 residues. Trimming at V came to 5 bases and at J to 4 bases, leaving 8 bases not matched to a gene. CDR3 DNA: TGTGCCAGCAGTCCACGGACAGGATCCGGAAACACCATATATTTT. Translation: CASSPRTGSGNTIYF.

V is TRBV6-1 and J is TRBJ1-4; no clear D gene. CDR3 length: 14 residues. The germline CDR1 and CDR2 sequences are MNHNS and SASEGT. V was cut by 7 bases and J by 8 bases, with 17 bases left in between. CDR3 region: CASTRSSPAEKLFF. The CDR3 coding sequence is TGTGCCAGCACTCGCTCCTCCCCCGCGGAAAAACTGTTTTTT.

This clone was seen more than once but under ten times. The chain combines TRBV6-1 with TRBJ2-5; 7 bases map to TRBD2. The V segment lost 4 bases and the J segment 4 bases; nucleotides outside the gene matches: 6. The CDR3 length is 14 residues. CDR1 and CDR2 (germline): MNHNS, SASEGT. CDR3 protein: CASSVSSGVETQYF. The CDR3 coding sequence is TGTGCCAGCAGTGTTTCCAGCGGGGTAGAGACCCAGTACTTC.

This chain links TRBV5-6 with TRBJ1-2, with a weak D call TRBD1 (6 bases). Trimming shortened V by 1 base and J by 7 bases, and 23 bases separated the two germline ends. Germline CDR1 reads SGHDT; CDR2 reads YYEEEE. The CDR3 runs to 17 residues. CDR3 sequence: CASSLSGRGRGVSGYTF. CDR3 in DNA: TGTGCCAGCAGCTTGTCGGGTCGGGGCAGGGGAGTATCTGGCTACACCTTC. The full variable domain, in which reference TRBV5-6 and TRBJ1-2 provide the parts outside the CDR3, is DAGVTQSPTHLIKTRGQQVTLRCSPKSGHDTVSWYQQALGQGPQFIFQYYEEEERQRGNFPDRFSGHQFPNYSSELNVNALLLGDSALYLCASSLSGRGRGVSGYTFGSGTRLTVV.

This chain connects TRBV7-6 to TRBJ2-5; 7 bases fit TRBD2. Germline CDR1 is SGHVS and CDR2 is FNYEAQ. The junction had 7 bases not matched to a gene; V was cut back by 3 bases and J by 3 bases. The CDR3 has 15 amino acids. The CDR3 DNA reads TGTGCCAGCAGCTTGGGGGGGAGCGCCAAAGAGACCCAGTACTTC. Its protein product is CASSLGGSAKETQYF.

The chain combines TRBV5-6 with TRBJ1-4; the D is unclear. Trimming took off 2 bases at V and 7 bases at J, with 15 bases between the two ends. Germline V gives CDR1 SGHDT, CDR2 YYEEEE. The CDR3 covers 15 residues. The CDR3 is CASSLKLGETEKLFF. CDR3 coding DNA: TGTGCCAGCAGCTTAAAGTTGGGCGAAACTGAAAAACTGTTTTTT.

This clone was seen more than once but under ten times. This sequence joins TRBV4-2 and TRBJ2-5; 8 bases match TRBD2. CDR1 is LGHNA, CDR2 YNFKEQ, per germline. This CDR3 is built from 16 residues. The trim removed 0 bases at V and 1 base at J, leaving 4 bases unmatched. The CDR3 reads CASSQDPAGGQETQYF. The CDR3 DNA reads as TGTGCCAGCAGCCAAGATCCGGCGGGGGGCCAAGAGACCCAGTACTTC.

The chain combines TRBV4-2 with TRBJ2-3; D perhaps matches TRBD2 (5 bases). The CDR3 length is 15 residues. Germline-derived CDR1 and CDR2 are LGHNA and YNFKEQ. The V and J ends lost 4 bases and 7 bases respectively, with 18 bases between them. The CDR3 coding sequence is TGTGCCAGCAGCCCCGACTATGCGGAGAAGAATACGCAGTATTTT. Protein: CASSPDYAEKNTQYF.

V and J are TRBV13 and TRBJ2-3; D is possibly TRBD2 (7 bases). This CDR3 region has 14 residues. Trimming shortened V by 4 bases and J by 3 bases, and 11 bases separated the two germline ends. Per germline, CDR1 PRHDT and CDR2 FYEKMQ (reference sequence). The CDR3 region is CASSSRGATDTQYF. The CDR3 nucleotides are TGTGCCAGCAGCTCACGGGGGGCGACAGATACGCAGTATTTT.

V gene TRBV5-8 combines with J gene TRBJ2-1; 8 bases agree with TRBD1. The V segment lost 4 bases and the J segment 6 bases; nucleotides outside the gene matches: 3. The CDR3 has 13 amino acids. Germline CDR1 and CDR2: SGHTS and YDEGEE. CDR3 DNA sequence: TGTGCCAGCAGCAAGACAGGGGTCAATGAGCAGTTCTTC. Translation: CASSKTGVNEQFF.

The chain links TRBV5-4 to TRBJ1-2; perhaps TRBD1 as D (6 bases). V was shortened by 4 bases and J by 8 bases, with 12 bases between the two germline ends. The germline CDR1 and CDR2 sequences are SGHNT and YYREEE (reference sequence). The length of the CDR3 is 12 residues. The CDR3 DNA is TGTGCCAGCAGCCCACCAGACAGGGGCTACACCTTC. Amino acids: CASSPPDRGYTF.

V gene TRBV2 combines with J gene TRBJ2-5; D may be TRBD1 (5 bases). V lost 8 bases to trimming and J lost 4 bases, with 14 bases between them. The CDR3 sequence is 13 residues long. CDR1 SNHLY and CDR2 FYNNEI come from the germline V gene. Written as DNA, the CDR3 is TGTGCCAGCGGGGCCTTCATAGGAGAGACCCAGTACTTC. It is translated as CASGAFIGETQYF.

V is TRBV27 and J is TRBJ1-5; D is perhaps TRBD1 (5 bases). CDR1 and CDR2 (germline): MNHEY, SMNVEV (reference sequence). The V end lost 3 bases, the J end lost 4 bases, and 10 bases lay between the germline ends. This CDR3 contains 14 residues. The CDR3: CASSFRAGNQPQHF. The DNA for the CDR3 is TGTGCCAGCAGTTTCAGGGCAGGGAATCAGCCCCAGCATTTT.

J is TRBJ2-7 and V is TRBV6-6; 10 nucleotides agree with TRBD2. Losses at the gene ends were 5 bases for V and 3 bases for J; bases not matched to a gene: 4. CDR3 length: 14 amino acids. Germline CDR1 and CDR2: MNHNY and SVGAGI (reference sequence). The chain's CDR3 is CASSPASGGYEQYF. The CDR3 nucleotides read TGTGCCAGCAGTCCCGCTAGCGGGGGCTACGAGCAGTACTTC.

This clone turned up a few times. The CDR3 spells CASRGTGGSYEQYF. CDR3 in DNA: TGTGCCAGCAGAGGGACAGGGGGCTCTTACGAGCAGTACTTC. The chain couples TRBV25-1 to TRBJ2-7, with 12 nucleotides matching TRBD1. The length of the CDR3 is 14 residues. CDR1 is MGHDK and CDR2 is SYGVNS in the germline V gene. V trimming: 6 bases; J trimming: 4 bases; junction bases outside the gene matches: 4.

The V call is TRBV15, the J call TRBJ1-5; 9 bases align to TRBD1. V shed 6 bases and J 4 bases; nucleotides not matched to a gene: 7. The CDR3 length is 15 residues. Germline V gives CDR1 LNHNV, CDR2 YYDKDF (reference sequence). Here the CDR3 DNA reads TGTGCCACCAGATTCTGGACAGGGGAGAATCAGCCCCAGCATTTT. It translates to CATRFWTGENQPQHF.